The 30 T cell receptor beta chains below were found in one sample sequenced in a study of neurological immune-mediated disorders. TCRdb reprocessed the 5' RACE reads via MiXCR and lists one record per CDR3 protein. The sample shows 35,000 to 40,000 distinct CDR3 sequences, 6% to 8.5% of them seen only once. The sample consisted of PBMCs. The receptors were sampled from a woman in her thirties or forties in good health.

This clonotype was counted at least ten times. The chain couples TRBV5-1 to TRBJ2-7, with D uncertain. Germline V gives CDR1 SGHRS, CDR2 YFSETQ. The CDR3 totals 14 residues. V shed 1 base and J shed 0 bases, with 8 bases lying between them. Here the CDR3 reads CASSLLASSYEQYV. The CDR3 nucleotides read TGCGCCAGCAGCTTGTTGGCTAGCTCCTACGAGCAGTACGTC.

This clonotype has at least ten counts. The CDR3 nucleotides are TGCAGTGCTAGGGACGCGGGGGGCGAAGAGCAGTACGTC. It translates to CSARDAGGEEQYV. The chain couples TRBV20-1 to TRBJ2-7; 8 bases map to TRBD2. This CDR3 spans 13 amino acids. V lost 3 bases to trimming and J lost 7 bases; unmatched junction nucleotides: 8. Looked up from germline, CDR1 is DFQATT and CDR2 is SNEGSKA (reference sequence).

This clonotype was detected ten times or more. For the CDR3, the DNA is TGTGCCAGCAGACTTCCAGGGGGGAGCGGAAGGAACACTGAAGCTTTCTTT. Its translation is CASRLPGGSGRNTEAFF. V gene TRBV7-9 combines with J gene TRBJ1-1, with 7 bases aligning to TRBD1. In germline, CDR1 is SEHNR, CDR2 FQNEAQ (reference sequence). CDR3 length: 17 amino acids. Trimming cost V 6 bases and J 1 base; bases outside gene matches: 14.

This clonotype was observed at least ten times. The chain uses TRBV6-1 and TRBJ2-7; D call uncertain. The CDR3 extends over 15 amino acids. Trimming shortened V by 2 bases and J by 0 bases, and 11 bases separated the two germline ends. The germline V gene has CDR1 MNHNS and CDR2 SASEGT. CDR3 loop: CASSERWSSSYEQYV. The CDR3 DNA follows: TGTGCCAGCAGTGAAAGGTGGTCAAGCTCCTACGAGCAGTACGTC.

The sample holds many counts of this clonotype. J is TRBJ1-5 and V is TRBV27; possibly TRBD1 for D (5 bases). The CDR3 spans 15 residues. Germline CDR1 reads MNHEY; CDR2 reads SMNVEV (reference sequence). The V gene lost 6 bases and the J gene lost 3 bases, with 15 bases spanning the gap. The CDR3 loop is CASSPPGAFNQPQHF. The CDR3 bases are TGTGCCAGCAGCCCCCCCGGGGCCTTCAATCAGCCCCAGCATTTT.

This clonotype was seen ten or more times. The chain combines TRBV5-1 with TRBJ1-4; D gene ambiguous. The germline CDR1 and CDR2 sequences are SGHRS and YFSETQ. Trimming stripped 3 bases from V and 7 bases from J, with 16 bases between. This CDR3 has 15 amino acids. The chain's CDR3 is CASSSGLSSPEKLFF. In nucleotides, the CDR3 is TGCGCCAGCAGCTCCGGACTTTCCTCCCCTGAAAAACTGTTTTTT.

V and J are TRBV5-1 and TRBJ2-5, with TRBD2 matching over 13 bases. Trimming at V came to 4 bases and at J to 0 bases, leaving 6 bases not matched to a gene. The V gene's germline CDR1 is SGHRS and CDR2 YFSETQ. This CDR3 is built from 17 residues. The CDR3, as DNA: TGCGCCAGCAGCACCGGACTAGCGGGGGTGTACCAAGAGACCCAGTACTTC. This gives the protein CASSTGLAGVYQETQYF.

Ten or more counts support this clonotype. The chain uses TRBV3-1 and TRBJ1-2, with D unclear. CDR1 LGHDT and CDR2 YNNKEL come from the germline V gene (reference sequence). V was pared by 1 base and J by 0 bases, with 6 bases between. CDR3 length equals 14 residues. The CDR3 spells CASSQGATNYGYTF. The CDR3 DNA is TGTGCCAGCAGCCAAGGCGCAACTAACTATGGCTACACCTTC.

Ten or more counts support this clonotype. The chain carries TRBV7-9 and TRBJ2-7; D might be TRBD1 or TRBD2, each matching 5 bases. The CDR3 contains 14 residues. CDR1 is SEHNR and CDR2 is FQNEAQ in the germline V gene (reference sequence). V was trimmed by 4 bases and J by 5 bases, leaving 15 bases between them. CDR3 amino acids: CASSSGTLLDEQYF. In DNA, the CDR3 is TGTGCCAGCAGCTCCGGGACCCTATTAGACGAGCAGTACTTC.

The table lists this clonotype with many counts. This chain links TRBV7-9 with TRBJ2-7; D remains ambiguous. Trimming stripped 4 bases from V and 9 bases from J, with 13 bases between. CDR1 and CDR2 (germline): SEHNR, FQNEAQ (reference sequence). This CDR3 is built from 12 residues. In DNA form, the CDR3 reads TGTGCCAGCAGCTCCATACACATGGGGCAGTACGTC. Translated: CASSSIHMGQYV.

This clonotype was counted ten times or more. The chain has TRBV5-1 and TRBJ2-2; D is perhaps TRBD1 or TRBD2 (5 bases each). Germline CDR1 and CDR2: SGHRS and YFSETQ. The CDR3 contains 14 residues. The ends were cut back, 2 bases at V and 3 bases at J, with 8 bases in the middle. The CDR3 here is CASSFGAHTGELFF. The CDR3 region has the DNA TGCGCCAGCAGCTTCGGGGCACACACCGGGGAGCTGTTTTTT.

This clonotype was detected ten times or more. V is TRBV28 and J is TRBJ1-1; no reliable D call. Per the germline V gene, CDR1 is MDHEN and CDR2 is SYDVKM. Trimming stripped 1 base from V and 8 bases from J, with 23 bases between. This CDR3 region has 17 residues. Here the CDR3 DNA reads TGTGCCAGCAGTTTATTGAGTGGGAGGACCCGGGGAGTAGAAGCTTTCTTT. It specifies CASSLLSGRTRGVEAFF.

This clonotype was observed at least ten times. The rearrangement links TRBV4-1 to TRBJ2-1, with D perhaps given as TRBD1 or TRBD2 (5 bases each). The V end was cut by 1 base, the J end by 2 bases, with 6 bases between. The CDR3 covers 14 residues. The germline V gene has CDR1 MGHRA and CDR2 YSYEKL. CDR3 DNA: TGCGCCAGCAGCCAAGTGGGGGCCTACAATGAGCAGTTCTTC. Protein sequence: CASSQVGAYNEQFF.

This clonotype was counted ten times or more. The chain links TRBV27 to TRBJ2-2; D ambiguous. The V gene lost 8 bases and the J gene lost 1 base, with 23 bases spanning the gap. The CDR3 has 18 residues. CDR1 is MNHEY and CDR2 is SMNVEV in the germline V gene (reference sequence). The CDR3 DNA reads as TGTGCCAGCGGTACAGAGTGGAACCCTGTTTGGAACACCGGGGAGCTGTTTTTT. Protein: CASGTEWNPVWNTGELFF.

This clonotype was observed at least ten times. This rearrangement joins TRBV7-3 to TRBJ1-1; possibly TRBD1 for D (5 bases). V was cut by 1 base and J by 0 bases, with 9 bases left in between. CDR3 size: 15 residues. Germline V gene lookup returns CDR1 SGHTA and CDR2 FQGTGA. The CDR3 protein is CASSLMGQVNTEAFF. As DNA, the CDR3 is TGTGCCAGCAGCTTAATGGGGCAGGTGAACACTGAAGCTTTCTTT.

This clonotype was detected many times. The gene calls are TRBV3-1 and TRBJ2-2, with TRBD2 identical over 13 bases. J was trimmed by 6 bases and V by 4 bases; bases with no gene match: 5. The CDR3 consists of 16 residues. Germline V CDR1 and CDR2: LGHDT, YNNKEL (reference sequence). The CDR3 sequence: CASSLGLAGRPGELFF. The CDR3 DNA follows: TGTGCCAGCAGCCTGGGACTAGCGGGAAGGCCCGGGGAGCTGTTTTTT.

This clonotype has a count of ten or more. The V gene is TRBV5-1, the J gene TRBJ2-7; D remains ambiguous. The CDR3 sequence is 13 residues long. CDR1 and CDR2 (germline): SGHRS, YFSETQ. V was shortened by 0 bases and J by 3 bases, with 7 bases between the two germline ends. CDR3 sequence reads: CASSLEGSYEQYV. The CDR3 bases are TGCGCCAGCAGCTTGGAGGGTAGCTACGAGCAGTACGTC.

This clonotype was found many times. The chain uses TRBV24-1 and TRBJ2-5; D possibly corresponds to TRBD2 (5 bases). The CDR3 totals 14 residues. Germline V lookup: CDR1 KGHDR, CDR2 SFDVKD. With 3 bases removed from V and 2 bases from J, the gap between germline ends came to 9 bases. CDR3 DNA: TGTGCCACCAGTGATCGCGGGTCACAAGAGACCCAGTACTTC. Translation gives CATSDRGSQETQYF.

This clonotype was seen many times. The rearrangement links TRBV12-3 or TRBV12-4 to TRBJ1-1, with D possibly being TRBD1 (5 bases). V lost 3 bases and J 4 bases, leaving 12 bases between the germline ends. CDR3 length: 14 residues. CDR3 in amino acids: CASSFDPRGTEAFF. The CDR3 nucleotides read TGTGCCAGCAGTTTTGACCCGAGGGGCACTGAAGCTTTCTTT.

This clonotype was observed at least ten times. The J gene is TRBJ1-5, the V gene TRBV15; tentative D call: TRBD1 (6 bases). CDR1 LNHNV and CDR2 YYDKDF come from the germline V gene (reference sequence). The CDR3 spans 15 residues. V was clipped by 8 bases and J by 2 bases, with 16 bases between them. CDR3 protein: CATANYRQGNQPQHF. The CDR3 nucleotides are TGTGCCACCGCTAACTACAGACAGGGCAATCAGCCCCAGCATTTT.

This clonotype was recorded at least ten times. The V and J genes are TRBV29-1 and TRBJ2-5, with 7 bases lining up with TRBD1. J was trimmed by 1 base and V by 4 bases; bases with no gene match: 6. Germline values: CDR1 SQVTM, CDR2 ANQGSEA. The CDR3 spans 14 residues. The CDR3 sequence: CSVVEGAGQETQYF. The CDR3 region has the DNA TGCAGCGTTGTAGAGGGGGCGGGCCAAGAGACCCAGTACTTC.

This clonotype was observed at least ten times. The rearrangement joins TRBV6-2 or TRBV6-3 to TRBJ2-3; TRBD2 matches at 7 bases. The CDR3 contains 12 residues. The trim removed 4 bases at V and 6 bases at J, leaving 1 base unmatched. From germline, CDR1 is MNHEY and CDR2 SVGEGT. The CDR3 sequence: CASSWGGDTQYF. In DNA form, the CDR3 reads TGTGCCAGCAGTTGGGGGGGTGATACGCAGTATTTT.

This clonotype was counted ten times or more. The DNA of the CDR3 is TGTGCCAGCAGTTCCCCGAACACAGCTGGGGCCAACGTCCTGACTTTC. This sequence encodes CASSSPNTAGANVLTF. The chain couples TRBV12-3 or TRBV12-4 to TRBJ2-6; no clear D. The CDR3 spans 16 residues. Trimming took 4 bases from V and 2 from J, leaving 12 bases between them.

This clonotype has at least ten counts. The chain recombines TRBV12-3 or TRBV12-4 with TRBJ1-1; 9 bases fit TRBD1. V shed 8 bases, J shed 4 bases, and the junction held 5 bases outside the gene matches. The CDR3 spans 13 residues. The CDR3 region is CASFGQGSTEAFF. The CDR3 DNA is TGTGCCAGCTTTGGACAGGGGAGCACTGAAGCTTTCTTT.

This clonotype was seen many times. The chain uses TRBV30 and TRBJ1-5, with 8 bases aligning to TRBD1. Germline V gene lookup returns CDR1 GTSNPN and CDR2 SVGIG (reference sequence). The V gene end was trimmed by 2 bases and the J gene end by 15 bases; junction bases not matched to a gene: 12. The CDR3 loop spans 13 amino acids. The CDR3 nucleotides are TGTGCCTGGAGTCGGGACAGGCCTGCCGGTCTGCATTTT. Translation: CAWSRDRPAGLHF.

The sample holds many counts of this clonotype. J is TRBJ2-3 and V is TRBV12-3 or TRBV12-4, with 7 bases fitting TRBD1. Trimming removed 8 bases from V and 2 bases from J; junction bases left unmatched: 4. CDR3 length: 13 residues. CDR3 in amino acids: CASETGDTDTQYF. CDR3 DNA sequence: TGTGCCAGCGAAACAGGGGACACAGATACGCAGTATTTT.

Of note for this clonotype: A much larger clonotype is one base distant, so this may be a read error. Written as DNA, the CDR3 is TGTACCAGCAGCGGGATACCCCCAGATACGCAGTATTTT. Its translation is CTSSGIPPDTQYF. The V call is TRBV14, the J call TRBJ2-3; 7 bases are shared with TRBD2. Germline-derived CDR1 and CDR2 are SGHDN and FVKESK. The CDR3 has 13 amino acids.

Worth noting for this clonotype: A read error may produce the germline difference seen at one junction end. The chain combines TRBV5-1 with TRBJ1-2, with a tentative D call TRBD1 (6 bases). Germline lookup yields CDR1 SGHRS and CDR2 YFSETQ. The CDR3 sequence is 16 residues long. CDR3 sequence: CASSPGQVHSNYCYTF. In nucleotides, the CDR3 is TGCGCCAGCAGCCCGGGACAAGTCCATTCTAACTATTGCTACACCTTC.

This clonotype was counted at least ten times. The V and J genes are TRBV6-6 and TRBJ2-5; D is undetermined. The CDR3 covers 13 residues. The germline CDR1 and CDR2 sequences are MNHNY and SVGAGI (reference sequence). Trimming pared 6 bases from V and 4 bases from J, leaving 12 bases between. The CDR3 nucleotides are TGTGCCAGCAGGGACGCCGGGCCAGAGACCCAGTACTTC. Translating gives CASRDAGPETQYF.

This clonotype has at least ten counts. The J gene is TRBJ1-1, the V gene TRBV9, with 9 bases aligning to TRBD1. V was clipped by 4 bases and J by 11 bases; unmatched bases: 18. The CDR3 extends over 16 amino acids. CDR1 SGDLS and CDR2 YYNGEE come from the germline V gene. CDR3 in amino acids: CASSPDPSSGTGLAFF. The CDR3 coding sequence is TGTGCCAGCAGCCCAGACCCCTCGTCCGGGACAGGGTTGGCTTTCTTT.